This TCR beta chain derives from a study of T cells in Graves' hyperthyroidism and ophthalmopathy. Study overall: Peripheral blood was secured at the point of initial diagnosis, before any treatment.

Remarks on this clonotype: Since the CDR3 does not end with the conserved phenylalanine or tryptophan, this likely comes from a read error.

Germline V gene data show CDR1 as SGHRS and CDR2 as YFSETQ. With V trimmed by 4 bases and J by 3 bases, 5 bases remained unmatched. The CDR3 is made up of 15 amino acids. RNA transcripts served as the template for amplifying TCR beta CDR3 regions. Primed by the HTBI set, a first-round RT-PCR was run on the TCR CDR3. TCRdb reprocessed the multiplex PCR reads via MiXCR and lists one record per CDR3 protein. The repertoire consists of more than 300,000 distinct CDR3 sequences, with 14% occurring once and the leading ten covering about 19%. The receptor's source is a woman aged 25 to 39 with Graves' ophthalmopathy. Sequencing was performed on blood. The rearrangement links TRBV5-1 to TRBJ1-4, with 8 bases fitting TRBD1. The CDR3 DNA reads TGCGCCAGCAGCCCCCGGACAGGGTCTAATGAAAAACTGTTTCTT. It translates to CASSPRTGSNEKLFL.